This TCR beta chain appears in the sequencing data of a study of cytomegalovirus exposure and HLA in healthy donors. Notes on this clone: The antigen remains undetermined. The sample carries other DNA sequences with the same CDR3.

The PCR contained 60 Vbeta and 13 Jbeta primers. In the authors' methods: A later analysis counted approximately 88 million unique TCR beta chains, 9.5 million to 12 million shared. TCRdb's table, derived via immunoSEQ multiplex PCR, lists solely in-frame clones and lacks some. That table gives V, J and clone size, and the DNA gave D and trimming. The repertoire includes about 89,000 clones, approximately 81% of them detected once, and about 7% sits in the top ten. General observations from the study: An Asian-associated ancestry cluster reportedly showed fewer N-insertions than the approximately 630-donor mean in a later analysis. In a later analysis, V- and J-gene trimming of beta chains associated with a DCLRE1C missense variant, replicated independently.

The source material was PBMCs. This TCR was sampled from a man aged 40-49 years in good health and CMV-seropositive.

DNA of the CDR3: TGCGCCAGCAGATCAGGCGGGAGCTCCTACAATGAGCAGTTCTTC. It yields the protein CASRSGGSSYNEQFF. The chain uses TRBV5-1 and TRBJ2-1, with TRBD2 identical over 7 bases. CDR1 is SGHRS and CDR2 is YFSETQ in the germline V gene. CDR3 length: 15 residues. V trimming: 5 bases; J trimming: 0 bases; junction bases outside the gene matches: 5.